The 27 T cell receptor beta chains listed next were all sequenced from one sample in a study of early T cells in non-severe SARS-CoV-2 infection. A single record per CDR3 protein comes from TCRdb applying MiXCR to the 5' RACE reads. The repertoire includes about 57,000 distinct CDR3 sequences, about an eighth of them detected once, and approximately 4.8% sits in the top ten. Sequencing was carried out using whole blood. These receptors were taken from an adult who was a healthcare worker with PCR-confirmed SARS-CoV-2 infection or an uninfected control (not recorded which).

This clonotype has at least ten counts. V and J are TRBV12-3 or TRBV12-4 and TRBJ2-5; D may be TRBD1 (6 bases). The length of the CDR3 is 14 residues. Trimming cost V 6 bases and J 5 bases, with 16 bases left between them. CDR3 loop: CASRPSGTWETQYF. The CDR3 DNA is TGTGCCAGCAGGCCATCCGGGACATGGGAGACCCAGTACTTC.

This rearrangement joins TRBV12-3 or TRBV12-4 to TRBJ2-3; D possibly corresponds to TRBD1 (5 bases). The CDR3 consists of 12 residues. Trimming stripped 7 bases from V and 5 bases from J, with 10 bases between. In DNA form, the CDR3 reads TGTGCCAGCACCCAGGGTGGAGATACGCAGTATTTT. Translated, it gives CASTQGGDTQYF.

For this clonotype: Possible read error: a much larger clone is one base away. The chain recombines TRBV2 with TRBJ1-1; D remains ambiguous. The germline V gene encodes CDR1 SNHLY and CDR2 FYNNEI. This CDR3 has 13 residues. V dropped 5 bases and J dropped 1 base, with 8 bases sitting between them. The CDR3 DNA reads TGTGCCAGCAGTAATTGGCAGAACACTGAAGCTTTCTTT. It codes for CASSNWQNTEAFF.

This clonotype has ten or more counts. V is TRBV25-1 and J is TRBJ2-1; D might be TRBD2 (5 bases). This CDR3 has 14 residues. V lost 3 bases, J lost 2 bases, and 8 bases lay in between. The germline V gene encodes CDR1 MGHDK and CDR2 SYGVNS. The CDR3 region has the DNA TGTGCCAGCAGTGACGGGGTGGCCTACAATGAGCAGTTCTTC. Translating it yields CASSDGVAYNEQFF.

This clonotype was counted at least ten times. The genes are TRBV7-2 and TRBJ1-6; weak D call: TRBD1 (5 bases). V lost 3 bases, J lost 8 bases, and 14 bases lay in between. The germline CDR1 and CDR2 sequences are SGHTA and FQGNSA. The CDR3 contains 15 residues. The CDR3 region has the DNA TGTGCCAGCAGCTTCGGGAGAGGGGAGTATTCACCCCTCCACTTT. Its protein product is CASSFGRGEYSPLHF.

This clonotype came up many times. Here the CDR3 reads CASRPTGYSGANVLTF. The CDR3, as DNA: TGTGCCAGCAGACCGACAGGGTACTCTGGGGCCAACGTCCTGACTTTC. This sequence joins TRBV6-2 or TRBV6-3 and TRBJ2-6; TRBD1 matches 7 bases. The CDR3 loop spans 16 amino acids. The V gene's germline CDR1 is MNHEY and CDR2 SVGEGT. The junction had 5 bases not matched to a gene; V was cut back by 6 bases and J by 0 bases.

This clonotype was observed at least ten times. The chain recombines TRBV11-1 with TRBJ1-1; D gene uncertain. The CDR3 spans 15 residues. Germline-derived CDR1 and CDR2 are SGHAT and FQDESV (reference sequence). V shed 2 bases and J shed 4 bases, with 14 bases lying between them. For the CDR3, the DNA is TGTGCCAGCAGCTTAAGACGCGGCACCAGCACTGAAGCTTTCTTT. This encodes CASSLRRGTSTEAFF.

This clonotype was found many times. DNA for the CDR3: TGTGCCAGCAGCGGGGAGGGGGTAATGGGACTCCTACGACCGGAGCAGTACTTC. It encodes CASSGEGVMGLLRPEQYF. The rearrangement joins TRBV7-9 to TRBJ2-7, with D perhaps TRBD2 (7 bases). Trimming shortened V by 5 bases and J by 7 bases, and 30 bases separated the two germline ends. Germline CDR1 and CDR2: SEHNR and FQNEAQ (reference sequence). CDR3 length equals 18 residues.

A single count supports this clonotype. The chain has TRBV5-1 and TRBJ1-2; a possible D gene is TRBD1 (6 bases). The germline gives CDR1 SGHRS, CDR2 YFSETQ. CDR3 length: 15 amino acids. Between the trimmed V and J ends, which lost 0 bases and 8 bases, there was a span of 17 bases. The CDR3 is CASSLAPDRKKGYTF. CDR3 sequence (DNA): TGCGCCAGCAGCTTGGCTCCCGACAGGAAAAAGGGCTACACCTTC.

This clonotype occurred many times. V gene TRBV18 combines with J gene TRBJ1-2; 8 bases line up with TRBD1. Unmatched junction bases numbered 9, after V lost 8 bases and J lost 7 bases. Germline V gene sequence: CDR1 KGHSH, CDR2 LQKENI. The CDR3 runs to 13 residues. For the CDR3, the DNA is TGTGCCAGCCATCAGTTGGACAGGGTTGGCTACACCTTC. Translating gives CASHQLDRVGYTF. Full variable domain (missing parts from reference TRBV18 and TRBJ1-2): NAGVMQNPRHLVRRRGQEARLRCSPMKGHSHVYWYRQLPEEGLKFMVYLQKENIIDESGMPKERFSAEFPKEGPSILRIQQVVRGDSAAYFCASHQLDRVGYTFGSGTRLTVV.

This clonotype has at least ten counts. The chain recombines TRBV7-2 with TRBJ2-7; 11 bases are shared with TRBD1. V was clipped by 4 bases and J by 7 bases; unmatched bases: 6. The germline gives CDR1 SGHTA, CDR2 FQGNSA. The CDR3 has 14 amino acids. CDR3 DNA: TGTGCCAGCAGCTCGGACAGGGGGCGCTGGGAGCAGTACTTC. It encodes CASSSDRGRWEQYF.

In this sample, this clonotype turned up many times. The chain carries TRBV6-2 or TRBV6-3 and TRBJ2-3; 9 nucleotides match TRBD2. With V trimmed by 4 bases and J by 4 bases, 6 bases remained unmatched. Germline V gene lookup returns CDR1 MNHEY and CDR2 SVGEGT. The CDR3 sequence is 15 residues long. The CDR3 bases are TGTGCCAGCAGTTTGGGTAGCGGGGGCGCAGATACGCAGTATTTT. Encoded protein: CASSLGSGGADTQYF.

At least ten counts were recorded for this clonotype. The chain is built from TRBV2 and TRBJ2-3; D gene uncertain. The germline V and J ends were trimmed by 11 bases and 0 bases, with 12 bases remaining between them. Germline V gene sequence: CDR1 SNHLY, CDR2 FYNNEI. This CDR3 has 13 residues. This CDR3 is CAVSSTSTDTQYF. CDR3 nucleotide sequence: TGTGCCGTTAGTTCCACTAGCACAGATACGCAGTATTTT. Full variable domain (missing parts from reference TRBV2 and TRBJ2-3): EPEVTQTPSHQVTQMGQEVILRCVPISNHLYFYWYRQILGQKVEFLVSFYNNEISEKSEIFDDQFSVERPDGSNFTLKIRSTKLEDSAMYFCAVSSTSTDTQYFGPGTRLTVL.

The chain employs TRBV10-1 and TRBJ2-7; D possibly corresponds to TRBD2 (6 bases). The V and J ends lost 3 bases and 6 bases respectively, with 12 bases between them. This CDR3 has 13 residues. Germline loops: CDR1 WNHNN, CDR2 SYGVQD (reference sequence). CDR3 in DNA: TGCGCCAGCAGTGAAACCCTGGGAGGCGAGCAGTACTTC. Protein sequence: CASSETLGGEQYF.

This clonotype appeared many times. The genes are TRBV10-3 and TRBJ1-3; D gene uncertain. CDR1 and CDR2 (germline): ENHRY, SYGVKD. The ends were cut back, 0 bases at V and 1 base at J, with 7 bases in the middle. The CDR3 consists of 15 residues. The CDR3 bases are TGTGCCATCAGTGAGTCTGCCGGGTCTGGAAACACCATATATTTT. It codes for CAISESAGSGNTIYF.

This clonotype was observed at least ten times. The chain joins TRBV29-1 to TRBJ2-3; no reliable D call. Trimming pared 6 bases from V and 0 bases from J, leaving 4 bases between. The CDR3 consists of 11 residues. Germline values: CDR1 SQVTM, CDR2 ANQGSEA. CDR3 in amino acids: CSVRSTDTQYF. CDR3 bases: TGCAGCGTCCGTAGCACAGATACGCAGTATTTT.

This clonotype has a handful of counts. The chain joins TRBV7-3 to TRBJ2-3; 8 positions agree with TRBD2. Germline lookup yields CDR1 SGHTA and CDR2 FQGTGA. CDR3 length: 14 residues. After removal of 5 bases from V and 3 bases from J, the junction contained 4 bases not matched to a gene. The CDR3 is CASSPSGGTDTQYF. DNA for the CDR3: TGTGCCAGCAGCCCAAGCGGGGGAACAGATACGCAGTATTTT.

This clonotype occurred a few times. The V and J genes are TRBV7-2 and TRBJ2-7; 9 bases are shared with TRBD1. The trim removed 5 bases at V and 3 bases at J, leaving 8 bases unmatched. This CDR3 spans 15 amino acids. From germline, CDR1 is SGHTA and CDR2 FQGNSA. This CDR3 reads CASSEDRGSYYEQYF. The CDR3 DNA sequence: TGTGCCAGCAGCGAGGACAGGGGATCCTACTACGAGCAGTACTTC.

With regard to this clonotype: It may be a read error: a sequence one base away is much more abundant. The rearrangement links TRBV29-1 to TRBJ2-1; D not resolved. Germline assignment: CDR1 SQVTM and CDR2 ANQGSEA. The ends were cut back, 3 bases at V and 2 bases at J, with 5 bases in the middle. The length of the CDR3 is 12 residues. In DNA, the CDR3 is TGCAGCGTTGACCCCACCTACAATGAGCAGTTCTTC. It codes for CSVDPTYNEQFF.

This clonotype was picked up many times. The V and J genes are TRBV18 and TRBJ2-5, with D unresolved. Trimming removed 3 bases from V and 5 bases from J, with 7 bases in between. CDR3 length equals 12 residues. In germline, CDR1 is KGHSH, CDR2 LQKENI. The CDR3 spells CASSPSRETQYF. The CDR3, as DNA: TGTGCCAGCTCACCGTCTCGGGAGACCCAGTACTTC.

This clonotype came up many times. This sequence joins TRBV7-9 and TRBJ2-3; D could derive from TRBD1 or TRBD2 (5 bases each). The CDR3 has 15 amino acids. V was pared by 2 bases and J by 10 bases, with 19 bases between. Germline V lookup: CDR1 SEHNR, CDR2 FQNEAQ (reference sequence). The CDR3 region has the DNA TGTGCCAGCAGCTTATCCGCCGTTGTGGGGGTGGCGCAGTATTTT. It codes for CASSLSAVVGVAQYF.

This chain joins TRBV5-1 and TRBJ2-2, with 7 bases lining up with TRBD1. The CDR3 has 16 residues. Looked up from germline, CDR1 is SGHRS and CDR2 is YFSETQ. Trimming took 4 bases from V and 3 from J; bases not matched to a gene: 9. The CDR3: CASSITGTADTGELFF. The CDR3 DNA is TGCGCCAGCAGCATAACCGGGACAGCCGACACCGGGGAGCTGTTTTTT.

This clonotype was seen repeatedly, ten times or more. This chain links TRBV12-3 or TRBV12-4 with TRBJ1-4; D is perhaps TRBD1 (6 bases). CDR3 length: 15 amino acids. Trimming removed 6 bases from V and 0 bases from J, with 11 bases in between. CDR3 in amino acids: CASSSQGATNEKLFF. CDR3 sequence (DNA): TGTGCCAGCAGCTCACAGGGCGCAACTAATGAAAAACTGTTTTTT.

This clonotype was detected many times. The chain links TRBV5-1 to TRBJ2-7; D possibly matches TRBD1 or TRBD2 (5 bases each). V lost 3 bases and J 7 bases, leaving 17 bases between the germline ends. Germline CDR1 reads SGHRS; CDR2 reads YFSETQ. This CDR3 contains 14 residues. The CDR3 DNA reads TGCGCCAGCAGCTCCGGGACGGTCCTTGGTGAGCAGTACTTC. It encodes CASSSGTVLGEQYF.

In its sample, this clonotype was seen many times. The gene calls are TRBV11-2 and TRBJ2-5; 9 bases are a match to TRBD1. The CDR3 totals 14 residues. Unmatched junction bases numbered 5, after V lost 5 bases and J lost 4 bases. Germline V CDR1 and CDR2: SGHAT, FQNNGV. As DNA, the CDR3 is TGTGCCAGCAGCCTTACAGGGGGCGCAGAGACCCAGTACTTC. As protein: CASSLTGGAETQYF.

The V gene is TRBV12-3 or TRBV12-4, the J gene TRBJ2-3; weak D call: TRBD2 (5 bases). The V and J ends lost 6 bases and 6 bases respectively, with 10 bases between them. This CDR3 comprises 12 residues. The CDR3 loop is CASSPPGDTQYF. The CDR3 coding sequence is TGTGCCAGCAGCCCCCCGGGGGATACGCAGTATTTT.

This clonotype has at least ten counts. The chain recombines TRBV7-9 with TRBJ2-3; D may be TRBD2 (6 bases). Between the trimmed V and J ends, which lost 1 base and 2 bases, there was a span of 16 bases. This CDR3 region has 17 residues. Germline CDR1 and CDR2: SEHNR and FQNEAQ (reference sequence). In DNA, the CDR3 is TGTGCCAGCAGCTTAGGACCGGGAGTCAGCCCCACAGATACGCAGTATTTT. Protein: CASSLGPGVSPTDTQYF.